One sample yielded the 2 T cell receptor beta chains listed below, sequenced in a study of blood T cell repertoires in COVID-19. Generated by immunoSEQ multiplex PCR, the TCRdb table keeps only in-frame clones and is missing some. The data contain about 250,000 clones, roughly 80% of them singletons. Sequencing used PBMCs or T cells enriched from blood (not recorded which). These receptors all stem from a woman aged 40 to 50 who had been exposed to COVID-19.

Regarding this clone: The same CDR3 is also encoded by other DNA sequences in this sample. The V gene is TRBV9, the J gene TRBJ2-1, with a possible D match to TRBD2 (5 bases). Germline-derived CDR1 and CDR2 are SGDLS and YYNGEE. Trimming shortened V by 0 bases and J by 8 bases, and 9 bases separated the two germline ends. This CDR3 contains 13 residues. Written as DNA, the CDR3 is TGTGCCAGCAGCGTAGATCCCGGGGATGAGCAGTTCTTC. Translated, it gives CASSVDPGDEQFF.

This chain uses TRBV12-5 with TRBJ2-3, with 11 nucleotides matching TRBD2. The J segment lost 4 bases and the V segment lost 6 bases, leaving 9 bases of the junction unmatched. Germline CDR1 and CDR2: LGHNT and FRNRAP. The CDR3 length is 16 residues. This CDR3 is CASGLRLAGTADTQYF. The CDR3 coding sequence is TGTGCTAGTGGCTTACGACTAGCGGGAACGGCAGATACGCAGTATTTT.